This T cell receptor beta chain derives from a study of monozygotic twins with inflammatory bowel disease. Germline assignment: CDR1 DFQATT and CDR2 SNEGSKA (reference sequence). The CDR3 is made up of 14 amino acids. Following a re-call of the 5' RACE reads, TCRdb has one entry per CDR3 protein and lacks DNA. Here the sample table reports approximately 390,000 distinct CDR3 sequences. The TCR comes from a human donor with ulcerative colitis or Crohn's disease, or a healthy co-twin of an affected twin (not recorded which). The V gene is TRBV20-1, the J gene TRBJ2-1; TCRdb calls TRBD2, which cannot be checked without DNA. The sequenced sample consisted of blood. The CDR3 loop reads CSATETSAYNEQFF.